This T cell receptor beta chain was sequenced for a study of patients and donors after allogeneic stem cell transplantation. The CDR3 runs 16 residues. The germline V gene has CDR1 LGHDT and CDR2 YNNKEL (reference sequence). TCRdb independently ran MiXCR on the RT-PCR reads; one entry per CDR3 protein. The data hold approximately 200,000 distinct CDR3 sequences, with 12% to 15% observed a single time. Comments on this clonotype: Compared with germline, one end of the junction differs, possibly owing to a read error.

Source material: blood, either unsorted or a sorted T cell fraction (not recorded which). This clonotype was sampled from a human donor who was either an allogeneic HSCT recipient or a stem cell or donor lymphocyte infusion donor (not recorded which). It is not recorded whose cells these are; they may come from a transplant donor. The chain is built from TRBV3-1 and TRBJ2-5; 11 nucleotides line up with TRBD2. This chain's CDR3 is CASSQASGGRQETQYF. The CDR3 DNA sequence: TGTGCGAGCAGCCAAGCTAGCGGGGGGCGCCAAGAGACCCAGTACTTC.